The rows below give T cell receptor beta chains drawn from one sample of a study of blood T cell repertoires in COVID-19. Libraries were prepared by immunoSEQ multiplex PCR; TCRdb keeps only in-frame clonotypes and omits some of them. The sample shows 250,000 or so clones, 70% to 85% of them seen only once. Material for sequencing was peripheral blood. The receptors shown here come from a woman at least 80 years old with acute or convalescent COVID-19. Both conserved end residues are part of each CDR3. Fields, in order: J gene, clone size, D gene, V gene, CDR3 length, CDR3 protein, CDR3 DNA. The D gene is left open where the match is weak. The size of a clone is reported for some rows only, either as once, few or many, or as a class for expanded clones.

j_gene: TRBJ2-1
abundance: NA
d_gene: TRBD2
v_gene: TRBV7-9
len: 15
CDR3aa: CASSFTSGGKDEQFF
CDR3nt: TGTGCCAGCAGTTTTACTAGCGGGGGGAAGGATGAGCAGTTCTTC

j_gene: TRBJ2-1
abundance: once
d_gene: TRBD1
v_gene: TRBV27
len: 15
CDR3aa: CASSLGQGPYNEQFF
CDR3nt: TGTGCCAGCAGTTTAGGACAGGGACCCTACAATGAGCAGTTCTTC

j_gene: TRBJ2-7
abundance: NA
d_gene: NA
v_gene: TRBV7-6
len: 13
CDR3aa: CASSPPSSYEQYF
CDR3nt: TGTGCCAGCAGCCCACCCAGCTCCTACGAGCAGTACTTC

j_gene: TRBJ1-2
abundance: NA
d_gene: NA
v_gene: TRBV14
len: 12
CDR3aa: CASSQGGYGYTF
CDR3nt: TGTGCCAGCAGCCAGGGAGGGTATGGCTACACCTTC

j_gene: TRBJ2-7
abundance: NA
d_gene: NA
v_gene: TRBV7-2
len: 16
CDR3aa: CASSQIGAYSRYEQYF
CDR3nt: TGTGCCAGCAGCCAAATAGGGGCCTATTCCCGCTACGAGCAGTACTTC

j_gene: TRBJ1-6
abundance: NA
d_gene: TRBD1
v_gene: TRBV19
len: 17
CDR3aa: CASSPGQGASYNSPLHF
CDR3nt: TGTGCCAGTAGCCCGGGACAGGGGGCATCCTATAATTCACCCCTCCACTTT

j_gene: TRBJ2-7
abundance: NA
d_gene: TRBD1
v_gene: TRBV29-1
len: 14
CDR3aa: CSVEDHEGAGEQYF
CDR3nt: TGCAGCGTTGAAGATCATGAGGGGGCGGGTGAGCAGTACTTC

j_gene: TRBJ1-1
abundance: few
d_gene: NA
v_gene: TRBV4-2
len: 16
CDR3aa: CASSPQKGRGNTEAFF
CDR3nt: TGTGCCAGCAGCCCCCAAAAGGGGCGAGGAAACACTGAAGCTTTCTTT

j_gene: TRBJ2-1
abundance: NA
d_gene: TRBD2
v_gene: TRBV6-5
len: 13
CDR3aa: CASSLRGRDEQFF
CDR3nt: TGTGCCAGCAGTTTACGGGGGAGGGATGAGCAGTTCTTC

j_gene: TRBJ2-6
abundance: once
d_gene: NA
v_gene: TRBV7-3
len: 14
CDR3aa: CASSLQAGANVLTF
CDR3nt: TGTGCCAGCAGCTTACAGGCGGGGGCCAACGTCCTGACTTTC

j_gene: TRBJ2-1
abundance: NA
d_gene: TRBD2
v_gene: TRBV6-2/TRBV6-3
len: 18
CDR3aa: CASSYDRRTSGSYNEQFF
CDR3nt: TGTGCCAGCAGTTACGATCGTCGGACTAGCGGGTCCTACAATGAGCAGTTCTTC

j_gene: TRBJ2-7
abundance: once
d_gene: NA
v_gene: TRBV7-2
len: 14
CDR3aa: CASSLGAGSYEQYF
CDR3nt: TGTGCCAGCAGCTTAGGGGCGGGCTCCTACGAGCAGTACTTC

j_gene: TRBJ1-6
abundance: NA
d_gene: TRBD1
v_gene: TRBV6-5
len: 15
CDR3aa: CASSSRTGAASPLHF
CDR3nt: TGTGCCAGCAGTTCCCGGACAGGGGCCGCTTCACCCCTCCACTTT

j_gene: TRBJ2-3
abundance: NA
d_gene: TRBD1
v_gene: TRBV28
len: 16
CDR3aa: CASSPMGQGSTDTQYF
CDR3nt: TGTGCCAGCAGTCCAATGGGACAGGGGAGCACAGATACGCAGTATTTT

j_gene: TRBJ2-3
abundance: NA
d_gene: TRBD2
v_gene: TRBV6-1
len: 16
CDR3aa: CASSEGLAGGTDTQYF
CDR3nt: TGTGCCAGCAGTGAAGGACTAGCGGGAGGTACAGATACGCAGTATTTT

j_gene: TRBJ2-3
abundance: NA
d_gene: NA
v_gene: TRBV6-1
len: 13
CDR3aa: CASSQEAADTQYF
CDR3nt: TGTGCCAGCAGCCAGGAGGCGGCAGATACGCAGTATTTT

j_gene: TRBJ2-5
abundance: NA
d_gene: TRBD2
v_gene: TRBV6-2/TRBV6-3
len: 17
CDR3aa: CASSLGTSGRVQETQYF
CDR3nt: TGTGCCAGCAGCCTCGGGACTAGCGGGAGAGTCCAAGAGACCCAGTACTTC

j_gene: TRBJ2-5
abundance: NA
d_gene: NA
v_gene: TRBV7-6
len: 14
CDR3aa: CASSLAGGWETQYF
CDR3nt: TGTGCCAGCAGCTTAGCGGGAGGTTGGGAGACCCAGTACTTC

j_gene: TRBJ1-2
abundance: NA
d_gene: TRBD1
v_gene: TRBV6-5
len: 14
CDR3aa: CASSYRQGGYGYTF
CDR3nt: TGTGCCAGCAGTTACCGACAGGGAGGTTATGGCTACACCTTC

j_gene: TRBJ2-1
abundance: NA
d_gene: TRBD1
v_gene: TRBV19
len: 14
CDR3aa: CATWDRVTGNEQFF
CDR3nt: TGTGCCACTTGGGACAGGGTGACGGGCAATGAGCAGTTCTTC

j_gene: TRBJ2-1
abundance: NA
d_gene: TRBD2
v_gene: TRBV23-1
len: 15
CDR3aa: CASSPRAGVGDEQFF
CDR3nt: TGCGCCAGCAGTCCTCGGGCGGGAGTGGGGGATGAGCAGTTCTTC

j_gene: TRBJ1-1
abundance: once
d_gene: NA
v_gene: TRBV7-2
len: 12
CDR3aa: CASSRADTEAFF
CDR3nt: TGTGCCAGCAGCCGAGCGGACACTGAAGCTTTCTTT

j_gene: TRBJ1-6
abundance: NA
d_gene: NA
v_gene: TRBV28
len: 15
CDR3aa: CASSLFRGQGSPLHF
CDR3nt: TGTGCCAGCAGTTTATTTAGGGGCCAGGGTTCACCCCTCCACTTT

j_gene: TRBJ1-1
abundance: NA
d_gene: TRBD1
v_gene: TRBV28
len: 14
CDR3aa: CASSLRQGNTEAFF
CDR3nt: TGTGCCAGCAGTTTACGACAGGGAAACACTGAAGCTTTCTTT

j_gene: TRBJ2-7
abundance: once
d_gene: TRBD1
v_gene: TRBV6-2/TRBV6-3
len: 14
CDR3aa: CASSRTGGVYEQYF
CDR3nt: TGTGCCAGCAGTAGGACAGGGGGAGTATACGAGCAGTACTTC

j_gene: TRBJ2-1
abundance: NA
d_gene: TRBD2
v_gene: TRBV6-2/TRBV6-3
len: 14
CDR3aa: CASSYRSGRDEQFF
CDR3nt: TGTGCCAGCAGTTACCGGAGCGGGAGGGATGAGCAGTTCTTC

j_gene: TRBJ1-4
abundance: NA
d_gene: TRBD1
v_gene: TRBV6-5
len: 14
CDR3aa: CASSRDRGSEKLFF
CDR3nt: TGTGCCAGCAGTCGGGACAGGGGAAGTGAAAAACTGTTTTTT

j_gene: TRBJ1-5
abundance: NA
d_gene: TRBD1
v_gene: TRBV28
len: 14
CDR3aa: CASSQWTGGIAQHF
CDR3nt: TGTGCCAGCAGCCAATGGACAGGGGGGATAGCCCAGCATTTT

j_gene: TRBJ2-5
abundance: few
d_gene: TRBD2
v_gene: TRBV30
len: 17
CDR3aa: CAWSTGLAGGSGETQYF
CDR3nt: TGTGCCTGGAGTACGGGACTAGCGGGAGGGTCAGGTGAGACCCAGTACTTC

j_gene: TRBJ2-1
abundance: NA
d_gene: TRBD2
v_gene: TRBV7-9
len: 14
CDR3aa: CASSLLLAGNEQFF
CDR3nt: TGTGCCAGCAGCTTATTACTAGCGGGCAATGAGCAGTTCTTC

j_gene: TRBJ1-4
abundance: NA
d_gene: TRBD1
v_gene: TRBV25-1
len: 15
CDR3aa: CASSGDRDTNEKLFF
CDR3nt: TGTGCCAGCAGCGGTGACAGGGACACTAATGAAAAACTGTTTTTT

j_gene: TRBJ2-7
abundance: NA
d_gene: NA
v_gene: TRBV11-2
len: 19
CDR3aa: CASSLPQRAQGGVSYEQYF
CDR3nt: TGTGCCAGCAGCTTGCCTCAACGGGCACAGGGAGGGGTATCCTACGAGCAGTACTTC

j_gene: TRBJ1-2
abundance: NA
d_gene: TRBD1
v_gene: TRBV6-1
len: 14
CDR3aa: CASSESTGGYGYTF
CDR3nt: TGTGCCAGCAGTGAAAGTACAGGGGGCTATGGCTACACCTTC